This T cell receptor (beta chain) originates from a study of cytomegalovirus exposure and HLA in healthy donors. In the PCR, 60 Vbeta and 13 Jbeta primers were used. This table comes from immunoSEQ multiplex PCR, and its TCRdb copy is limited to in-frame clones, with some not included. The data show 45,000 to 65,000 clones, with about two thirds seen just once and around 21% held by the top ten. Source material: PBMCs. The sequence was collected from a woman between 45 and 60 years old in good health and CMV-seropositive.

CDR3: CASSQEWQAYEQYF. The DNA of the CDR3 is TGTGCCAGCAGCCAAGAGTGGCAGGCCTACGAGCAGTACTTC. The chain recombines TRBV4-2 with TRBJ2-7; D is unresolved. CDR1 LGHNA and CDR2 YNFKEQ come from the germline V gene. The CDR3 totals 14 residues. The V end was cut by 0 bases, the J end by 2 bases, with 8 bases between.